This record concerns one T cell receptor beta chain sequence. Its antigen remains unknown. This CDR3 spans 14 amino acids. Germline V lookup: CDR1 MDHEN, CDR2 SYDVKM. After removal of 3 bases from V and 5 bases from J, the junction contained 7 bases not matched to a gene. The method was immunoSEQ multiplex PCR; TCRdb's version includes in-frame clones alone and lacks a portion of them. The data show 2 million to 2.5 million clones, around 90% seen once. Every one of the donors was a Caucasian adult that lived in Nashville, Tennessee. This entry comes from a study of shared clonotypes between healthy human individuals. Study-wide findings and caveats: Larger richness was generally estimated for naive than memory subsets.

The rearrangement joins TRBV28 to TRBJ2-7; 7 nucleotides agree with TRBD1. This sequence originates from a man in his late teens or twenties in good health. Some clones in this sample may be carry-over from other donors' samples. Sequencing used naive CD4+ T cells from PBMCs. As to subset: CD45RA+ positively selected. CDR3 DNA sequence: TGTGCCAGCAGTTTCACCAGGGGGAATGACGAGCAGTACTTC. Amino acids: CASSFTRGNDEQYF.